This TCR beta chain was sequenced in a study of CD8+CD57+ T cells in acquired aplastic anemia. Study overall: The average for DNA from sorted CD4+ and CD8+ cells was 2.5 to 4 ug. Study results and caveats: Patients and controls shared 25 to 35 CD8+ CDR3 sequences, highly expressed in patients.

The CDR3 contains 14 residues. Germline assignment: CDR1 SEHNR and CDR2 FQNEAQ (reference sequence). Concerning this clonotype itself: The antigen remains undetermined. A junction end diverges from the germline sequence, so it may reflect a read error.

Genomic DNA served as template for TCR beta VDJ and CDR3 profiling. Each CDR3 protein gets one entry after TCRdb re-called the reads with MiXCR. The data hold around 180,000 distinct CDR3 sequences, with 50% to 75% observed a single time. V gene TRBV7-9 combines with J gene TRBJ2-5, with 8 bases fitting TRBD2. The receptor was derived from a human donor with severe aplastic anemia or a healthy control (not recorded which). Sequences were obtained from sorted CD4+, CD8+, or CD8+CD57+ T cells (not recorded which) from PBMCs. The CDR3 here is CASSTREVREAQYF. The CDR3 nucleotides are TGTGCCAGCAGCACGCGGGAGGTTCGAGAGGCCCAGTACTTC.